One sample yielded the 25 T cell receptor beta chains listed below, sequenced in a study of blood T cell repertoires in COVID-19. The protocol was immunoSEQ multiplex PCR, while the TCRdb copy is restricted to in-frame clones and leaves out a portion. The sample includes some 350,000 clones, 87% of them seen just once. Material for sequencing was PBMCs or T cells enriched from blood (not recorded which). These receptor sequences come from a woman in her twenties or thirties who had recovered from COVID-19.

V usage is TRBV7-2 and J usage is TRBJ1-2; no clear D. The germline gives CDR1 SGHTA, CDR2 FQGNSA. The CDR3 contains 13 residues. The V end was cut by 5 bases, the J end by 0 bases, with 7 bases between. The CDR3 region is CASSPLANYGYTF. The CDR3, as DNA: TGTGCCAGCAGCCCCCTAGCTAACTATGGCTACACCTTC.

The rearrangement links TRBV18 to TRBJ2-1; D is perhaps TRBD2 (5 bases). V lost 2 bases and J 9 bases, leaving 14 bases between the germline ends. The germline gives CDR1 KGHSH, CDR2 LQKENI. The CDR3 length is 14 residues. The CDR3 here is CASSPTQRGSEQFF. The CDR3 DNA sequence: TGTGCCAGCTCACCAACACAGAGAGGGAGTGAGCAGTTCTTC.

The DNA for the CDR3 is TGTGCCAGCAGTGATTCCGCGGGGTCCTACAATGAGCAGTTCTTC. Translating it yields CASSDSAGSYNEQFF. This chain connects TRBV6-4 to TRBJ2-1; D is perhaps TRBD2 (6 bases). Looked up from germline, CDR1 is MRHNA and CDR2 is SNTAGT. V was pared by 3 bases and J by 1 base, with 10 bases between. The CDR3 sequence is 15 residues long.

The table lists this clone with a count of one. J is TRBJ1-2 and V is TRBV4-1; 10 positions agree with TRBD1. The J segment lost 4 bases and the V segment lost 1 base, leaving 3 bases of the junction unmatched. In germline, CDR1 is MGHRA, CDR2 YSYEKL. This CDR3 comprises 15 residues. The CDR3 DNA follows: TGCGCCAGCAGCCAAGGACAGGGGGCTAGCTATGGCTACACCTTC. This gives the protein CASSQGQGASYGYTF.

The V call is TRBV5-4, the J call TRBJ2-7, with TRBD2 matching 10 bases. V dropped 2 bases and J dropped 0; count of bases not matched to a gene: 2. Germline CDR1 is SGHNT and CDR2 is YYREEE (reference sequence). The CDR3 is 15 amino acids. CDR3 sequence reads: CASSLSSGGSYEQYF. CDR3 nucleotides: TGTGCCAGCAGCTTATCTAGCGGGGGCTCCTACGAGCAGTACTTC.

The rearrangement links TRBV10-2 to TRBJ2-5; D possibly corresponds to TRBD2 (6 bases). V lost 3 bases and J 7 bases, leaving 24 bases between the germline ends. The CDR3 length is 17 residues. CDR1 and CDR2 (germline): WSHSY, SAAADI. The CDR3 loop is CASSDAGPPYYQVTQYF. CDR3 DNA: TGCGCCAGCAGTGATGCGGGACCACCTTATTATCAGGTGACCCAGTACTTC.

The V and J genes are TRBV11-3 and TRBJ2-7, with D possibly TRBD2 on 5 matching bases. The CDR3 length is 13 residues. V dropped 6 bases and J dropped 4 bases, with 13 bases sitting between them. Germline values: CDR1 SGHNT, CDR2 YENEEA. The CDR3 spells CASSPGRDYEQYF. In nucleotides, the CDR3 is TGTGCCAGCAGTCCTGGACGGGATTACGAGCAGTACTTC.

V usage is TRBV27 and J usage is TRBJ2-7, with 8 bases lining up with TRBD1. The CDR3 is 16 amino acids. Germline V gene lookup returns CDR1 MNHEY and CDR2 SMNVEV (reference sequence). With 3 bases clipped from V and 3 bases from J, the junction kept 10 bases outside the gene matches. As DNA, the CDR3 is TGTGCCAGCAGTTTCCGGAATTCCGGGACAGGCTACGAGCAGTACTTC. Translation gives CASSFRNSGTGYEQYF.

The J gene is TRBJ2-5, the V gene TRBV19, with TRBD2 matching 10 bases. Germline V gene sequence: CDR1 LNHDA, CDR2 SQIVND (reference sequence). V shed 5 bases and J 4 bases; nucleotides not matched to a gene: 7. This CDR3 has 15 amino acids. Here the CDR3 DNA reads TGTGCCAGTAGTTTGAACAGCGGGAGGGGAGAGACCCAGTACTTC. Its protein product is CASSLNSGRGETQYF.

The genes are TRBV6-5 and TRBJ2-7, with D uncertain. V was pared by 6 bases and J by 0 bases, with 9 bases between. Germline CDR1 is MNHEY and CDR2 is SVGAGI. The CDR3 consists of 13 residues. Here the CDR3 reads CASRYGSSYEQYF. The CDR3 region has the DNA TGTGCCAGCAGGTACGGTAGCTCCTACGAGCAGTACTTC.

The chain uses TRBV27 and TRBJ1-1, with 8 bases that match TRBD1. The CDR3 length is 13 residues. V lost 5 bases, J lost 5 bases, and 4 bases stayed unmatched. Germline V gene sequence: CDR1 MNHEY, CDR2 SMNVEV (reference sequence). The CDR3 nucleotides read TGTGCCAGCAGTCTTAACAGGGGGACTGAAGCTTTCTTT. This codes for CASSLNRGTEAFF.

V gene TRBV18 combines with J gene TRBJ1-1, with 11 nucleotides matching TRBD1. The germline V gene encodes CDR1 KGHSH and CDR2 LQKENI. The CDR3 is 16 amino acids. J was trimmed by 5 bases and V by 6 bases; bases with no gene match: 11. The CDR3 sequence is CASSLGQGADGTEAFF. The CDR3 DNA follows: TGTGCCAGCTCCCTCGGACAGGGGGCGGACGGGACTGAAGCTTTCTTT.

This clone is a singleton in its sample. The chain is built from TRBV3-1 (or the pseudogene TRBV3-2) and TRBJ2-3; tentative D call: TRBD2 (5 bases). The germline V gene has CDR1 LGHDT and CDR2 YNNKEL (reference sequence). CDR3 length equals 17 residues. V lost 4 bases and J lost 2, with 19 bases in between. In nucleotides, the CDR3 is TGTGCCAGCAGCCGTGATGAGGGCGAGATACTCACAGATACGCAGTATTTT. Translated, it gives CASSRDEGEILTDTQYF.

The genes are TRBV5-8 and TRBJ1-4; 10 bases match TRBD1. From germline, CDR1 is SGHTS and CDR2 YDEGEE. The junction had 3 bases not matched to a gene; V was cut back by 4 bases and J by 6 bases. This CDR3 comprises 14 residues. The CDR3 reads CASSMDRGDEKLFF. The CDR3, as DNA: TGTGCCAGCAGCATGGACAGGGGGGATGAAAAACTGTTTTTT.

The J gene is TRBJ1-6, the V gene TRBV10-1, with 7 bases fitting TRBD1. Trimming took 5 bases from V and 8 from J; bases not matched to a gene: 3. The germline V gene encodes CDR1 WNHNN and CDR2 SYGVQD (reference sequence). This CDR3 spans 13 amino acids. The CDR3 sequence: CASSLDRDSPLHF. The CDR3 DNA follows: TGCGCCAGCAGTCTAGACAGGGATTCACCCCTCCACTTT.

The V call is TRBV28, the J call TRBJ1-1; 10 bases align to TRBD1. Trimming took 3 bases from V and 4 from J; bases not matched to a gene: 11. The CDR3 is 17 residues long. CDR1 MDHEN and CDR2 SYDVKM come from the germline V gene. The chain's CDR3 is CASSFIPGTGESTEAFF. The CDR3 nucleotides are TGTGCCAGCAGTTTTATTCCCGGGACAGGGGAGAGCACTGAAGCTTTCTTT.

J is TRBJ1-5 and V is TRBV19; D not certain. The germline V gene encodes CDR1 LNHDA and CDR2 SQIVND (reference sequence). The CDR3 is 13 amino acids. V gave up 1 base and J gave up 5 bases, with 6 bases separating them. The CDR3 loop reads CASSIVAHQPQHF. CDR3 nucleotides: TGTGCCAGTAGTATAGTAGCCCATCAGCCCCAGCATTTT.

V and J are TRBV27 and TRBJ1-4, with 11 bases that match TRBD1. CDR3 size: 16 residues. J was trimmed by 7 bases and V by 5 bases; bases with no gene match: 9. Germline CDR1 MNHEY, CDR2 SMNVEV (reference sequence). The CDR3 reads CASSPGTGGRGEKLFF. As DNA, the CDR3 is TGTGCCAGCAGTCCTGGGACAGGGGGGCGTGGTGAAAAACTGTTTTTT.

The chain is built from TRBV2 and TRBJ2-1; D not resolved. The V gene lost 3 bases and the J gene lost 9 bases, with 9 bases spanning the gap. The germline CDR1 and CDR2 sequences are SNHLY and FYNNEI. The length of the CDR3 is 12 residues. CDR3 sequence (DNA): TGTGCCAGCAGTGATCGAGGCGGTGAGCAGTTCTTC. Its translation is CASSDRGGEQFF.

The V gene is TRBV18, the J gene TRBJ1-4; D might be TRBD1 (6 bases). This CDR3 has 15 residues. V shed 3 bases and J shed 10 bases, with 18 bases lying between them. Germline V lookup: CDR1 KGHSH, CDR2 LQKENI. The CDR3 bases are TGTGCCAGCTCACCCTCAGGGGATCAGTCTGGAAAACTGTTTTTT. Encoded protein: CASSPSGDQSGKLFF.

V usage is TRBV27 and J usage is TRBJ2-1; TRBD2 agrees at 8 bases. This CDR3 is 14 amino acids long. The germline V gene encodes CDR1 MNHEY and CDR2 SMNVEV (reference sequence). V was clipped by 8 bases and J by 6 bases; unmatched bases: 9. Here the CDR3 DNA reads TGTGCCAGCTCTGGCGGGGGGCGAGGCAATGAGCAGTTCTTC. Its protein product is CASSGGGRGNEQFF.

This chain connects TRBV19 to TRBJ1-6; D may be TRBD1 (5 bases). Trimming took 9 bases from V and 7 from J, leaving 19 bases between them. CDR1 is LNHDA, CDR2 SQIVND, per germline (reference sequence). The CDR3 runs 15 residues. CDR3 bases: TGTGCCAGCAGGGCGGCAGGCTGGAAGAATTCACCCCTCCACTTT. Its protein product is CASRAAGWKNSPLHF.

This chain uses TRBV19 with TRBJ1-1; D is uncertain. This CDR3 has 9 residues. V lost 7 bases to trimming and J lost 7 bases, with 4 bases between them. The germline gives CDR1 LNHDA, CDR2 SQIVND (reference sequence). CDR3 nucleotide sequence: TGTGCCAGTAAGAGTGAAGCTTTCTTT. Translation: CASKSEAFF. The full variable domain, in which reference TRBV19 and TRBJ1-1 provide the parts outside the CDR3, is DGGITQSPKYLFRKEGQNVTLSCEQNLNHDAMYWYRQDPGQGLRLIYYSQIVNDFQKGDIAEGYSVSREKKESFPLTVTSAQKNPTAFYLCASKSEAFFGQGTRLTVV.

The J gene is TRBJ1-2, the V gene TRBV19, with 8 bases aligning to TRBD1. Germline V gives CDR1 LNHDA, CDR2 SQIVND (reference sequence). This CDR3 is 15 amino acids long. Trimming removed 4 bases from V and 5 bases from J; junction bases left unmatched: 9. The CDR3 here is CASSTRQGAGYGYTF. CDR3 nucleotides: TGTGCCAGTAGTACGCGCCAGGGGGCTGGGTATGGCTACACCTTC.

The chain has TRBV9 and TRBJ2-5, with D perhaps TRBD2 (6 bases). The CDR3 is 14 amino acids. The germline gives CDR1 SGDLS, CDR2 YYNGEE. V dropped 3 bases and J dropped 2 bases, with 11 bases sitting between them. Here the CDR3 DNA reads TGTGCCAGCAGCGACCGGGACTCACAAGAGACCCAGTACTTC. Amino acids: CASSDRDSQETQYF. Looking up the rest from reference TRBV9 and TRBJ2-5 gives the full variable domain: DSGVTQTPKHLITATGQRVTLRCSPRSGDLSVYWYQQSLDQGLQFLIQYYNGEERAKGNILERFSAQQFPDLHSELNLSSLELGDSALYFCASSDRDSQETQYFGPGTRLLVL.